This T cell receptor beta chain was captured by sequencing in a study of blood T cell repertoires in COVID-19. The overall study: Sites across the United States, Italy and Spain contributed samples from acute and convalescent COVID-19. Nucleic acid was either cDNA or gDNA, and it came from T cells, B-cell-depleted T cells, or PBMCs.

This clone was observed once. This CDR3 has 13 amino acids. Germline loops: CDR1 MNHEY, CDR2 SVGAGI. V lost 7 bases, J lost 2 bases, and 11 bases lay in between. Authors' processing steps: Reference gene primer amplification yielded estimated nucleated cell counts. TCRdb's table, derived via immunoSEQ multiplex PCR, lists solely in-frame clones and lacks some. V and J calls and clone size follow that table, whereas D and trimming were derived from the DNA. The sample holds 95,000 to 150,000 clones, around 86% seen once. The TCR originated in a man older than 75 with active or convalescent COVID-19. This chain links TRBV6-5 with TRBJ1-2, with D maybe TRBD1 (5 bases). The sample taken for sequencing was peripheral blood. DNA for the CDR3: TGTGCCAGCAACTTCGACAGCAACTATGGCTACACCTTC. This encodes CASNFDSNYGYTF.